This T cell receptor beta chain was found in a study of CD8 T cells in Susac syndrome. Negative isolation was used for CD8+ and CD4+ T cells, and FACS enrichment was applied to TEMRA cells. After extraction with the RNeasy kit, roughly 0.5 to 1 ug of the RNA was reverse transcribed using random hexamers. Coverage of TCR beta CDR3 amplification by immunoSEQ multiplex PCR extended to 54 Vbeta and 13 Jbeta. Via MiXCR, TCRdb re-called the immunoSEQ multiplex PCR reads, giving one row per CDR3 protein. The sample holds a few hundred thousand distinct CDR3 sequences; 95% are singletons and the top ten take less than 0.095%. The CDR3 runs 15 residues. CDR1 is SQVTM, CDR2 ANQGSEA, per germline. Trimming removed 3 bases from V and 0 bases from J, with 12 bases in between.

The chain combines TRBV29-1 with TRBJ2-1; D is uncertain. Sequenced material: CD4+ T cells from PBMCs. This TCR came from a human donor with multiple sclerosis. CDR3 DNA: TGCAGCGTTGATACAAATCCGAGCTCCTACAATGAGCAGTTCTTC. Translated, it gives CSVDTNPSSYNEQFF.